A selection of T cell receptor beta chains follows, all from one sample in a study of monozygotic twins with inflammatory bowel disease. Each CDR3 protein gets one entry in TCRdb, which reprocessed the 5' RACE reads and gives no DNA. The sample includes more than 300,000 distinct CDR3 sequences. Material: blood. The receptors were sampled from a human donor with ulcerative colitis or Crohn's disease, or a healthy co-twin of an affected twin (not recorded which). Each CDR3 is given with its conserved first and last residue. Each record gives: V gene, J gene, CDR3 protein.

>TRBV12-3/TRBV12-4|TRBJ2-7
CASTPTFYEQYF
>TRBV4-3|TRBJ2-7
CASSRSTGTGVLPYEQYF
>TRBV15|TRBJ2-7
CATSRNSLDRGYEQYF
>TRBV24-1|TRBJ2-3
CATSDSRTDTQYF
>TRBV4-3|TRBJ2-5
CASSQDWGLGETQYF
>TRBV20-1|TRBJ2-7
CSARPGQGPYEQYF
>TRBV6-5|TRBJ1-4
CASSYSSATNEKLFF
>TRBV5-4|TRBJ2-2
CASSSDMNTGELFF
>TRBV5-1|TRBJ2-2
CASSKGTAELFF
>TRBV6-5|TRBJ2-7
CASSYFGTSGVYEQYF
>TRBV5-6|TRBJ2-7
CASSVAGGSYEQYF
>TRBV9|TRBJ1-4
CASSGTGTGKEKLFF
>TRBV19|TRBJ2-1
CASSIISGWDEQFF
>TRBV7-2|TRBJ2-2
CASSPGLAGITGELFF
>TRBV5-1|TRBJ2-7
CASSLDDYEQYF
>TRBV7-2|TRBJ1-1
CASSLGVLNTEAFF
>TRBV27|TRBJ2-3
CASHDRAIQYF
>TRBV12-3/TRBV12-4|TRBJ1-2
CASSLPDPGQGPFNYGYTF
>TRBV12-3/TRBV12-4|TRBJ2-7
CASSQGAWEQYF
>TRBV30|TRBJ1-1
CAWRQGQGSEAFF
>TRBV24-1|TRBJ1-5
CATSPGAFNQPQHF
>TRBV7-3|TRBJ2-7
CASSPAQGVGEQYF
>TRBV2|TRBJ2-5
CASNNLGNPQETQYF
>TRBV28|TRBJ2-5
CASSLPTGAKTQYF
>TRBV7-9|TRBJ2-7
CASSLIGEEQYF
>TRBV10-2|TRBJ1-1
CASSGPGLVNTEAFF
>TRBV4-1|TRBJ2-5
CASSQERGTGGYQETQYF
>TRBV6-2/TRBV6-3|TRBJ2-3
CASSYAAEGTDTQYF
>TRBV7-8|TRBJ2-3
CASSLSQGRTDTQYF
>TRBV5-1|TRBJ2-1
CASSLAPGGMGGNEQFF
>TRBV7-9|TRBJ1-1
CASSWTGSGTEAFF
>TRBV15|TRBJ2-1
CATSRAKHEQFF
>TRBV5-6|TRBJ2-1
CASSWGAGGLLGQFF
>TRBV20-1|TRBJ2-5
CSASSAGGKETQYF
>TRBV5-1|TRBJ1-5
CASSTTGGFQPQHF
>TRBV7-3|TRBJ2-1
CASSSIAGGPLYEQFF
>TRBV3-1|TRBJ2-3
CASSQDWAGGWVSTDTQYF
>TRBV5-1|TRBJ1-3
CASSPDRVKSGNTIYF
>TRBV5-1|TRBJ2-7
CASSGPGQASYEQYF
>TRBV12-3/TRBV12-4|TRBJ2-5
CASSLARTGRETQYF
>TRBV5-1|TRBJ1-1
CASSYLAGGTEAFF
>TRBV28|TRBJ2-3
CASSSGQLMPDTQYF